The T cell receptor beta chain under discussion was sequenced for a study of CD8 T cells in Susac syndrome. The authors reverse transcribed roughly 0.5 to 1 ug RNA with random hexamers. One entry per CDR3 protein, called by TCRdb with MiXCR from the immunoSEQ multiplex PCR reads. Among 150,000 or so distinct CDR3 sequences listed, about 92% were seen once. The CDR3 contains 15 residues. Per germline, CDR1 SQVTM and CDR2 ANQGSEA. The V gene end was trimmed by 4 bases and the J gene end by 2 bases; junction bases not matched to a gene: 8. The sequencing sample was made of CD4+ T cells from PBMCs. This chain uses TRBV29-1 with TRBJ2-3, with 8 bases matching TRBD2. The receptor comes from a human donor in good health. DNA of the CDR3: TGCAGCGTTGTTAGCGGGGCAGGGTACACAGATACGCAGTATTTT. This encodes CSVVSGAGYTDTQYF.